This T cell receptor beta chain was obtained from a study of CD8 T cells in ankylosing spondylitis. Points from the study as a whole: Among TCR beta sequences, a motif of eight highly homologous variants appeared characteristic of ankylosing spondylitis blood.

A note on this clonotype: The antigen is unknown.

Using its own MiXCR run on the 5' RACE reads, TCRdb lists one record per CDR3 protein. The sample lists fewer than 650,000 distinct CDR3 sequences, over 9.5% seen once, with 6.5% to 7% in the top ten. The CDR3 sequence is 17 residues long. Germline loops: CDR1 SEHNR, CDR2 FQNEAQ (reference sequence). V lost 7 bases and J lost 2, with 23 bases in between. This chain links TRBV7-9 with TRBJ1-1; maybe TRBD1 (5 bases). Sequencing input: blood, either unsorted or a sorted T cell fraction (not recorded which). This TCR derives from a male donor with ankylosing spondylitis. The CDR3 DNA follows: TGTGCCAGCAACGATCGAAAGGCAGGGCGAACCAACACTGAAGCTTTCTTT. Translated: CASNDRKAGRTNTEAFF.